There are many counts of the clone carrying this T cell receptor (beta chain). Its antigen is not identified. This entry is derived from a study of human T cells and chemical hapten exposure. Study-level information: Among samples, TCR yields varied mainly because of small differences in pooled library volume.

The library labeled individual cDNA molecules by adding unique molecular identifiers to them. Authors' data handling: Per sample, the median was about 88,000 TCRs, with values from roughly 23,000 to 640,000. Each CDR3 protein gets one entry after TCRdb re-called the RACE reads with MiXCR. The V and J calls, along with clone size, are taken from TCRdb and not from the paper's own processing. This table holds about 77,000 distinct CDR3 sequences, about 8.6% found once. The germline CDR1 and CDR2 sequences are LGHNA and YSLEER. The CDR3 is 15 residues long. V was shortened by 0 bases and J by 14 bases, with 17 bases between the two germline ends. Study outcomes and limitations: With regard to DPC sensitization, TCRs above 1 in 1000 frequency did not change.

The time point here: healthy volunteer bleed at 6 weeks. From whole blood left unfractionated, total RNA was extracted. Sequenced: whole blood. The chain links TRBV4-3 to TRBJ1-6; D is unresolved. The TCR comes from a female donor in good health. Some clones in this sample may be carry-over from other donors' samples. CDR3 coding DNA: TGCGCCAGCAGCCAAGACCAAGGTTTTTCGAGAGCCCTCCACTTT. This gives the protein CASSQDQGFSRALHF.